Below, one TCR beta chain is given with its context. What it recognizes is unknown. The data stem from a study of cytomegalovirus exposure and HLA in healthy donors. Notes on the study in general: HLA-A and HLA-B allele assignments for most subjects were reportedly predicted accurately using TCR beta sequences. Data from an earlier analysis indicated that most TCR beta V segments were productive either about 90% or about 30% of the time.

Use of 60 Vbeta and 13 Jbeta primers characterized the PCR. Measured with immunoSEQ multiplex PCR; TCRdb has only the in-frame clones, and not every one. The sample lists roughly 150,000 clones, about four fifths occurring once. V was cut by 3 bases and J by 0 bases, with 13 bases left in between. The germline V gene encodes CDR1 MGHRA and CDR2 YSYEKL. This CDR3 is built from 16 residues. This chain uses TRBV4-1 with TRBJ2-3, with D possibly being TRBD2 (5 bases). The clonotype originates from a male donor in good health and CMV-seropositive. The sequencing input was PBMCs. Here the CDR3 reads CASSQRASGSTDTQYF. CDR3 sequence (DNA): TGCGCCAGCAGCCAGAGGGCGAGCGGAAGCACAGATACGCAGTATTTT.